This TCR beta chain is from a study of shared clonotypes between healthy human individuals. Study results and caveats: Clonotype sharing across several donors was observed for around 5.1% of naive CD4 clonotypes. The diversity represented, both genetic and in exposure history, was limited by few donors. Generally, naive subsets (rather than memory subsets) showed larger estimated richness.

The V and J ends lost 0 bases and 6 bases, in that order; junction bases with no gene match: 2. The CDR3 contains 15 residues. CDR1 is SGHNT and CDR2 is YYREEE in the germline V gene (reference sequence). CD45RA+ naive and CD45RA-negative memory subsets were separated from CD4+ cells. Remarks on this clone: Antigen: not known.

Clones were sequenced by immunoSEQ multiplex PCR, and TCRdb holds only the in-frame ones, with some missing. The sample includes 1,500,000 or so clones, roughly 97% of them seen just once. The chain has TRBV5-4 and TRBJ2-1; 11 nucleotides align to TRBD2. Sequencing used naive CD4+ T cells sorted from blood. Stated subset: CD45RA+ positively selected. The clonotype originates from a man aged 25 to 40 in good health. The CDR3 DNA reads TGTGCCAGCAGCTTGGGGGGACTAGCGGTCAATGAGCAGTTCTTC. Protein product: CASSLGGLAVNEQFF.